This TCR beta chain is from a study of T cell responses to AZD1222 COVID-19 vaccine (dated by TCRdb to about 2021). Context from the whole study: AZD1222 recipients whose second dose came at about 4 weeks and those whose second dose came at about 12 weeks were combined into one group, since spike-specific TCR depth and breadth did not differ between the two schedules. TCR sequencing was performed for roughly 250 trial participants, of whom approximately 200 were given two doses of AZD1222 and approximately 26 were given two doses of MenACWY control vaccine. Trial participants were enrolled into age subgroups of 18-55, 56-69 and 70-plus years, which contained about 160, 30 and 59 TCR-sequenced participants, respectively.

The sample's time point label, decoded: baseline before first vaccination. Vaccinee samples were obtained from the UK trials COV001 and COV002, which included a single-blind randomized controlled phase 2/3 trial of AZD1222 (ChAdOx1 nCoV-19) in healthy adults. For TCRbeta chain sequencing, PBMC samples were collected from trial participants at day 0 and at day 28 after the second dose. What the study reported, not specific to this receptor: The vaccine-associated CD4 TCRs covered the entire spike protein, and the dominant responses fell in regions 160-218 and 743-854. Epitopes outside the regions mutated in the B.1.351 and B.1.1.7 variants were reportedly recognized by nearly half of the unique spike-specific TCRs. After two AZD1222 doses, both the breadth and the depth of spike-specific TCRs were significantly higher than at day 0 and than in MenACWY recipients. Only six AZD1222 recipients were SARS-CoV-2 seropositive at baseline, limiting conclusions about previously exposed vaccinees. No day 14 peak-response samples were available, so repertoires were characterized only after the peak T cell response. Most participants were white British and females outnumbered males, and the authors suggested that clonal diversity may have been underestimated. In the small 56-69-year group, the increase in depth fell short of significance, most likely because of low power.

A word on this clone: Its target antigen remains unknown. Base qualities are not at hand, and no much larger clone is one base apart.

From the cysteine up to the phenylalanine, the CDR3 has a length of 14 residues. Only the CDR3 part of the read is kept: 42 bases, read in frame from the first base. V loses 5 bases at its end and J loses 4 bases; junction bases beyond the gene matches: 5. CDR1 is given as MDHEN and CDR2 as SYDVKM, both from the germline V gene. The CDR3 regions of human TCRbeta chains were analyzed by immunosequencing. In the authors' own workflow: TCRs in the repertoires were matched against a reference library of SARS-CoV-2-specific TCRs that had been generated with the MIRA antigen-specificity platform. Breadth was defined as the fraction of unique TCRs that were SARS-CoV-2-associated, and depth was defined as the fraction of total T cells that were SARS-CoV-2-associated. Using the MIRA data, each spike-specific TCR was mapped to the spike region that the TCR reacts to and placed in a CD4 or CD8 class. Log10-transformed breadth and depth values were compared by one-way ANOVA with Sidak's multiple comparisons tests. In its TCRdb copy, this immuneACCESS table keeps in-frame sequences only and misses some clones. Where compared with another copy, unresolved V genes explain less than half of these, and the others have no known cause. For V, J and clone size, that table is used; D and trimming come from the DNA. Recorded for this sample are under 140,000 clones; around 85% of them occurred a single time. Roughly 4.5% of the sample rests with the top ten.

The TCR originated in an adult in good health. Sample: peripheral blood, taken on day 0 of AZD1222 vaccination. The chain is made from TRBV28 and TRBJ1-1, with TRBD1 identical over 9 junction bases. The sequenced DNA is TGTGCCAGCAGTCTCAACAGGGGGCTCACTGAAGCTTTCTTT. The translation is CASSLNRGLTEAFF.